Described below is a single T cell receptor beta chain sequence and its context. The antigen is unknown. Clones were read by immunoSEQ multiplex PCR, and TCRdb kept only the in-frame ones, dropping some. The sample has about 150,000 clones; around 86% are singletons. These data come from a study of T cell responses to AZD1222 COVID-19 vaccine. Notes on the study in general: Breadth and depth of Spike-specific TCRs rose after two AZD1222 doses. Donors were chiefly white British, with a greater number of females, and clonal diversity was perhaps underestimated. Nearly half of unique spike-specific TCRs reportedly avoided B.1.351 and B.1.1.7 mutated regions. Scientists sampled the repertoires only once the peak T cell response had passed.

The sequencing here drew on peripheral blood, taken 28 days after the second AZD1222 dose. The TCR originated in an adult who received the AZD1222 COVID-19 vaccine.

This chain's CDR3 is CASSLAGQGADYGYTF. DNA of the CDR3: TGCGCCAGCAGCTTGGCCGGACAGGGGGCTGACTATGGCTACACCTTC. This chain connects TRBV5-1 to TRBJ1-2, with TRBD1 matching 11 bases. CDR3 length: 16 residues. CDR1 SGHRS and CDR2 YFSETQ come from the germline V gene. Trimming cost V 0 bases and J 3 bases; bases outside gene matches: 4.